The 13 T cell receptor beta chains below all came from one sample that was sequenced in a study of human T cells and chemical hapten exposure. Before extraction, the whole blood was not fractionated, and total RNA was taken from it. Using its own MiXCR run on the 5' RACE reads, TCRdb lists one record per CDR3 protein. This table holds 81,000 or so distinct CDR3 sequences, about 8% found once. Source of these receptors: a male donor in good health.

The chain has TRBV10-1 and TRBJ2-7; D tentatively fits TRBD1 or TRBD2 (5 bases each). The CDR3 consists of 15 residues. CDR1 and CDR2 from the germline V gene are WNHNN and SYGVQD (reference sequence). V lost 0 bases and J 12 bases, leaving 21 bases between the germline ends. This CDR3 is CASSESCRWKGRRYF. DNA for the CDR3: TGCGCCAGCAGTGAGTCTTGCAGGTGGAAGGGACGTCGGTACTTC.

Only a few counts were recorded for this clonotype. The V and J genes are TRBV6-6 and TRBJ1-2; D not resolved. The V and J ends lost 6 bases and 4 bases respectively, with 18 bases between them. CDR1 and CDR2 from the germline V gene are MNHNY and SVGAGI (reference sequence). This CDR3 comprises 15 residues. CDR3 region: CASRELPDGSYGYTF. CDR3 coding DNA: TGTGCCAGCAGAGAACTCCCTGACGGGTCCTATGGCTACACCTTC.

At least ten counts were recorded for this clonotype. The V gene is TRBV5-1, the J gene TRBJ2-2; no reliable D call. V lost 2 bases to trimming and J lost 5 bases, with 10 bases between them. The CDR3 length is 14 residues. CDR1 is SGHRS, CDR2 YFSETQ, per germline. CDR3 nucleotide sequence: TGCGCCAGCAGCTTTCTTGGTCCTACCGGGGAGCTGTTTTTT. It translates to CASSFLGPTGELFF.

This chain links TRBV18 with TRBJ2-1; TRBD1 aligns across 9 bases. This CDR3 is 15 amino acids long. V gave up 3 bases and J gave up 14 bases; unmatched junction bases: 14. The germline gives CDR1 KGHSH, CDR2 LQKENI. CDR3: CASSPQPGQGVEEFF. CDR3 nucleotides: TGTGCCAGCTCACCGCAACCGGGACAGGGAGTGGAGGAGTTCTTC.

The chain links TRBV12-3 or TRBV12-4 to TRBJ1-5; tentative D call: TRBD1 (5 bases). Trimming cost V 3 bases and J 1 base, with 10 bases left between them. The CDR3 loop spans 15 amino acids. The CDR3 is CASSFGGLSNQPQHF. The CDR3 DNA follows: TGTGCCAGCAGTTTTGGGGGGTTGAGCAATCAGCCCCAGCATTTT.

This clonotype was seen repeatedly, ten times or more. This chain joins TRBV12-3 or TRBV12-4 and TRBJ2-7; 11 bases are a match to TRBD1. The CDR3 totals 14 residues. The ends lost 5 bases at V and 2 bases at J; junction bases unmatched: 2. CDR3 protein: CASSVGQGAYEQYF. Written as DNA, the CDR3 is TGTGCCAGCAGTGTGGGACAGGGGGCCTACGAGCAGTACTTC.

This clonotype turned up a few times. This chain joins TRBV7-9 and TRBJ1-3; D unresolved. The germline V and J ends were trimmed by 11 bases and 0 bases, with 14 bases remaining between them. The germline V gene has CDR1 SEHNR and CDR2 FQNEAQ (reference sequence). This CDR3 region has 14 residues. The CDR3 region is CAGSTQTSGNTIYF. The CDR3 DNA reads TGTGCCGGGTCCACTCAAACCTCTGGAAACACCATATATTTT.

This clonotype was seen repeatedly, ten times or more. The rearrangement joins TRBV3-1 to TRBJ1-2; 9 nucleotides align to TRBD1. This CDR3 spans 17 amino acids. V dropped 4 bases and J dropped 3; count of bases not matched to a gene: 12. The germline CDR1 and CDR2 sequences are LGHDT and YNNKEL (reference sequence). CDR3 nucleotides: TGTGCCAGCAGCCGCGGGACAGGGTCAGCTCGGGACTATGGCTACACCTTC. This gives the protein CASSRGTGSARDYGYTF.

The chain joins TRBV14 to TRBJ2-1; D is undetermined. Germline V gene data show CDR1 as SGHDN and CDR2 as FVKESK. The CDR3 covers 12 residues. The ends were cut back, 4 bases at V and 3 bases at J, with 4 bases in the middle. This CDR3 reads CASSPYYNEQFF. CDR3 sequence (DNA): TGTGCCAGCAGCCCCTACTACAATGAGCAGTTCTTC. Full variable domain (outside the CDR3, taken from reference TRBV14 and TRBJ2-1): EAGVTQFPSHSVIEKGQTVTLRCDPISGHDNLYWYRRVMGKEIKFLLHFVKESKQDESGMPNNRFLAERTGGTYSTLKVQPAELEDSGVYFCASSPYYNEQFFGPGTRLTVL.

In this sample, this clonotype turned up many times. This sequence joins TRBV12-3 or TRBV12-4 and TRBJ2-5; D perhaps matches TRBD2 (6 bases). The CDR3 spans 14 residues. Deletions cut 7 bases from V and 5 bases from J, with 17 bases between. The CDR3 coding sequence is TGTGCCAGCACCCGAAGGGGACTGAACGAGACCCAGTACTTC. Its protein product is CASTRRGLNETQYF.

This clonotype was observed a few times. The chain recombines TRBV18 with TRBJ2-2, with a possible D match to TRBD2 (5 bases). Trimming removed 0 bases from V and 5 bases from J, with 16 bases in between. The CDR3 runs 17 residues. Germline V gene sequence: CDR1 KGHSH, CDR2 LQKENI. CDR3 coding DNA: TGTGCCAGCTCACCACCGGACCTCGGGGTCTTAACCGGGGAGCTGTTTTTT. This encodes CASSPPDLGVLTGELFF.

This clonotype was detected many times. The J gene is TRBJ2-7, the V gene TRBV5-5; D is perhaps TRBD1 (5 bases). Germline CDR1 is SGHKS and CDR2 is YYEKEE (reference sequence). V was trimmed by 4 bases and J by 5 bases, leaving 31 bases between them. This CDR3 has 19 residues. CDR3 loop: CASSNFQGAESPYAHEQYF. The CDR3 DNA follows: TGTGCCAGCAGCAATTTTCAGGGTGCGGAAAGCCCTTATGCCCACGAGCAGTACTTC.

The chain joins TRBV18 to TRBJ1-5; 7 bases are a match to TRBD1. V lost 3 bases and J lost 5; bases outside the gene matches: 7. This CDR3 is built from 15 residues. Germline CDR1 KGHSH, CDR2 LQKENI. This CDR3 reads CASSPEDRNDQPQHF. Here the CDR3 DNA reads TGTGCCAGCTCACCGGAGGACAGGAACGATCAGCCCCAGCATTTT.